One sample yielded the 20 T cell receptor beta chains listed below, sequenced in a study of vaccination and CD4 T cells after COVID-19. The antigens for these receptors are not known. Sample treatment: roughly 10-day PBMC culture with coronavirus spike peptide pools or control peptides (ViraFEST assay). With the Oncomine TCR Beta short-read assay, DNA from cultured CD4+ T cells was sequenced. In TCRdb, the PCR reads were re-called with MiXCR into one record per CDR3 protein. The top ten clones hold roughly 20% of a sample with 20,000 to 25,000 distinct CDR3 sequences, 35% to 40% of them seen once. The sample consisted of CD4+ T cells from blood, cultured in vitro, taken before SARS-CoV-2 vaccination. All receptors come from a human donor who received a COVID-19 vaccine.

The rearrangement uses TRBV12-3 or TRBV12-4 and TRBJ2-5, with 9 positions matching TRBD2. V shed 0 bases, J shed 6 bases, and the junction held 8 bases outside the gene matches. The CDR3 consists of 16 residues. The DNA of the CDR3 is TGTGCCAGCAGTTTAGCACGGCGGGGGGGCGAAAAGACCCAGTACTTC. Its translation: CASSLARRGGEKTQYF.

This clonotype has a handful of counts. The rearrangement links TRBV25-1 to TRBJ1-2; D may be TRBD1 (5 bases). This CDR3 contains 13 residues. The V end was cut by 3 bases, the J end by 3 bases, with 8 bases between. Germline CDR1 reads MGHDK; CDR2 reads SYGVNS. DNA of the CDR3: TGTGCCAGCAGTGAGAGCAGGGACTATGGCTACACCTTC. Protein product: CASSESRDYGYTF.

The gene calls are TRBV24-1 and TRBJ1-2, with D unclear. This CDR3 has 14 residues. Trimming shortened V by 5 bases and J by 5 bases, and 14 bases separated the two germline ends. Germline lookup yields CDR1 KGHDR and CDR2 SFDVKD. The CDR3 here is CATSATRFGYGYTF. CDR3 coding DNA: TGTGCCACCAGTGCCACCAGGTTTGGGTATGGCTACACCTTC.

This clonotype turned up a few times. This chain joins TRBV12-3 or TRBV12-4 and TRBJ1-5; a weak D match, TRBD1 (5 bases). V shed 0 bases and J shed 2 bases, with 11 bases lying between them. There are 16 residues in the CDR3. DNA for the CDR3: TGTGCCAGCAGTTTAGCGGGGGGGTACGGCAATCAGCCCCAGCATTTT. Amino acid sequence: CASSLAGGYGNQPQHF.

This clonotype was picked up a small number of times. The rearrangement links TRBV20-1 to TRBJ1-6; 9 bases map to TRBD1. The germline gives CDR1 DFQATT, CDR2 SNEGSKA (reference sequence). Losses at the gene ends were 5 bases for V and 8 bases for J; bases not matched to a gene: 7. The CDR3 extends over 14 amino acids. The CDR3 DNA is TGCAGTGCTTTACAGGGGGCAACTTATTCACCCCTCCACTTT. Amino acid sequence: CSALQGATYSPLHF.

V gene TRBV12-3 or TRBV12-4 combines with J gene TRBJ2-5, with TRBD1 matching 9 bases. The CDR3 runs to 14 residues. The ends lost 3 bases at V and 2 bases at J; junction bases unmatched: 1. The DNA of the CDR3 is TGTGCCAGCAGTTTTGGGACAGGGCAAGAGACCCAGTACTTC. The encoded protein is CASSFGTGQETQYF.

This clonotype was seen once. The V and J genes are TRBV16 and TRBJ1-1; no clear D. The CDR3 runs to 13 residues. Germline values: CDR1 KGHSY, CDR2 FQNENV. V lost 1 base, J lost 5 bases, and 8 bases lay in between. CDR3 sequence: CASSQFKGTEAFF. The CDR3 region has the DNA TGTGCCAGCAGCCAATTTAAGGGAACTGAAGCTTTCTTT.

J is TRBJ2-7 and V is TRBV19, with D maybe TRBD1 (6 bases). Germline V CDR1 and CDR2: LNHDA, SQIVND (reference sequence). This CDR3 has 13 amino acids. The V gene lost 4 bases and the J gene lost 5 bases, with 12 bases spanning the gap. The CDR3 sequence is CASSTQNRDEQYF. CDR3 sequence (DNA): TGTGCCAGTAGTACCCAAAACAGGGACGAGCAGTACTTC. Based on the CDR3 plus reference TRBV19 and TRBJ2-7, the full variable domain is DGGITQSPKYLFRKEGQNVTLSCEQNLNHDAMYWYRQDPGQGLRLIYYSQIVNDFQKGDIAEGYSVSREKKESFPLTVTSAQKNPTAFYLCASSTQNRDEQYFGPGTRLTVT.

V and J are TRBV19 and TRBJ2-1, with 11 bases identical to TRBD2. The CDR3 is made up of 12 amino acids. CDR1 and CDR2 (germline): LNHDA, SQIVND (reference sequence). V dropped 8 bases and J dropped 9; count of bases not matched to a gene: 3. In nucleotides, the CDR3 is TGTGCCAGTCATAGCGGGGGGGCTGAGCAGTTCTTC. This translates into CASHSGGAEQFF. Combining the CDR3 with reference TRBV19 and TRBJ2-1 gives the whole variable domain DGGITQSPKYLFRKEGQNVTLSCEQNLNHDAMYWYRQDPGQGLRLIYYSQIVNDFQKGDIAEGYSVSREKKESFPLTVTSAQKNPTAFYLCASHSGGAEQFFGPGTRLTVL.

The gene calls are TRBV2 and TRBJ2-7; 8 positions agree with TRBD1. J lost 6 bases, V lost 8 bases, and 12 bases had no gene match. The CDR3 loop spans 14 amino acids. The V gene's germline CDR1 is SNHLY and CDR2 FYNNEI. The CDR3: CASLKPGQALEQYF. The CDR3 DNA sequence: TGTGCCAGCTTAAAACCGGGACAGGCTCTCGAGCAGTACTTC.

The gene calls are TRBV20-1 and TRBJ2-5; 7 bases map to TRBD1. This CDR3 spans 15 amino acids. V dropped 0 bases and J dropped 1; count of bases not matched to a gene: 5. The germline CDR1 and CDR2 sequences are DFQATT and SNEGSKA (reference sequence). As DNA, the CDR3 is TGCAGTGCTAGAGATGGCCAGGGGGTCCAAGAGACCCAGTACTTC. Translated, it gives CSARDGQGVQETQYF.

This clonotype was observed once. The chain carries TRBV12-3 or TRBV12-4 and TRBJ2-1, with a tentative D call TRBD1 (5 bases). Trimming took 7 bases from V and 9 from J, leaving 10 bases between them. This CDR3 has 11 residues. CDR3 amino acids: CASTLRGEQFF. For the CDR3, the DNA is TGTGCCAGCACCCTTAGGGGTGAGCAGTTCTTC.

The V gene is TRBV5-1, the J gene TRBJ2-2; possibly TRBD1 for D (6 bases). CDR3 length: 15 amino acids. Deletions cut 0 bases from V and 6 bases from J, with 12 bases between. Germline V lookup: CDR1 SGHRS, CDR2 YFSETQ. This CDR3 reads CASSLEGQTPGELFF. The CDR3 nucleotides read TGCGCCAGCAGCTTGGAGGGACAAACCCCCGGGGAGCTGTTTTTT.

J is TRBJ1-2 and V is TRBV6-5, with 8 bases matching TRBD1. Germline V gene data show CDR1 as MNHEY and CDR2 as SVGAGI. Losses at the gene ends were 4 bases for V and 6 bases for J; bases not matched to a gene: 10. This CDR3 is 15 amino acids long. The CDR3 DNA reads TGTGCCAGCAGTTCCGACCCCAGACAGGGGAATGGCTACACCTTC. It yields the protein CASSSDPRQGNGYTF.

CDR3 sequence (DNA): TGTGCCAGTATCCCCCCGCAGAGCGAAGAGACCCAGTACTTC. Translated: CASIPPQSEETQYF. This chain connects TRBV11-2 to TRBJ2-5, with D uncertain. Germline-derived CDR1 and CDR2 are SGHAT and FQNNGV. CDR3 length: 14 residues. Between the trimmed V and J ends, which lost 9 bases and 3 bases, there was a span of 17 bases.

V is TRBV10-3 and J is TRBJ1-2, with a weak D call TRBD1 (5 bases). CDR3 size: 13 residues. Germline assignment: CDR1 ENHRY and CDR2 SYGVKD. V was cut by 3 bases and J by 10 bases, with 15 bases left in between. In DNA, the CDR3 is TGTGCCATCAGTGAACATGAGTCAGGGACCTACACCTTC. It specifies CAISEHESGTYTF.

The sample holds a few counts of this clonotype. The chain joins TRBV7-9 to TRBJ2-2, with D possibly matching TRBD1 (5 bases). There are 17 residues in the CDR3. The germline CDR1 and CDR2 sequences are SEHNR and FQNEAQ (reference sequence). V was cut by 5 bases and J by 3 bases, with 19 bases left in between. CDR3 sequence: CASSPPRSRADTGELFF. The CDR3 DNA follows: TGTGCCAGCAGCCCCCCCCGGTCCAGGGCAGACACCGGGGAGCTGTTTTTT.

V usage is TRBV7-2 and J usage is TRBJ2-7; 15 bases are shared with TRBD2. This CDR3 has 17 amino acids. J gave up 0 bases and V 5 bases, and 5 bases lay outside the gene matches. The germline V gene has CDR1 SGHTA and CDR2 FQGNSA. The CDR3, as DNA: TGTGCCAGCAGCCGGCCGGGACTAGCGGGGGGCTCCTACGAGCAGTACTTC. Translating it yields CASSRPGLAGGSYEQYF.

V is TRBV19 and J is TRBJ2-3; a weak D match, TRBD2 (7 bases). The CDR3 has 15 residues. Germline V gene data show CDR1 as LNHDA and CDR2 as SQIVND (reference sequence). The V end was cut by 2 bases, the J end by 4 bases, with 13 bases between. The CDR3 loop is CASSIRGGAADTQYF. DNA for the CDR3: TGTGCCAGTAGTATAAGGGGGGGGGCAGCAGATACGCAGTATTTT.

The chain combines TRBV2 with TRBJ2-4; 9 bases fit TRBD2. CDR3 length: 15 amino acids. Germline-derived CDR1 and CDR2 are SNHLY and FYNNEI. The V and J ends lost 6 bases and 8 bases, in that order; junction bases with no gene match: 11. This chain's CDR3 is CASSAEAGLADIQYF. CDR3 bases: TGTGCCAGCAGCGCGGAGGCGGGACTAGCTGACATTCAGTACTTC.